This TCR beta chain derives from a study of beta chain features in type 1 diabetes. The whole isolated RNA underwent reverse transcription, so sequencing captured expressed TCRB transcripts. Measured with immunoSEQ multiplex PCR; TCRdb has only the in-frame clones, and not every one. The sample holds 110,000 or so clones; approximately 39% are singletons and the top ten take roughly 0.07%. This clone was recorded a few times. The TCR comes from a woman in her late teens or twenties in good health. Sequencing input: stem cell memory CD4+ T cells from blood.

Written as DNA, the CDR3 is TGTGCCAGCAGTCTCCTGGTTATGCGGGAGTTAGGAGATACGCAGTATTTT. Its translation is CASSLLVMRELGDTQYF. The chain carries TRBV7-9 and TRBJ2-3; 7 bases agree with TRBD2. CDR1 and CDR2 from the germline V gene are SEHNR and FQNEAQ (reference sequence). The CDR3 has 17 residues. The junction had 17 bases not matched to a gene; V was cut back by 6 bases and J by 5 bases.